This T cell receptor (beta chain) was sequenced for a study of human T cells and chemical hapten exposure. Study-level background: Patients additionally received therapeutic doses of diphenylcyclopropenone on the scalp once a week, and this continued throughout the approximately 26-week study. Patients, largely female, had alopecia areata, totalis or universalis.

Original data processing: There were a median of around 96,000 TCRs per sample, with a range from roughly 23,224 to 750,000. TCRdb re-called the RACE reads with MiXCR, one entry per CDR3 protein. It is TCRdb's table, rather than the study itself, that gives the V and J calls and clone size. The sample consists of some 71,000 distinct CDR3 sequences, 11% of them appearing once. Time point here: patch test 3, about 24 weeks after DPC sensitization. Treatment given: therapeutic diphenylcyclopropenone sensitization with weekly scalp DPC. CDR1 and CDR2 from the germline V gene are SGHRS and YFSETQ. The CDR3 is made up of 14 amino acids. V was clipped by 4 bases and J by 4 bases; unmatched bases: 5. Whole-study findings and limits: Significantly more large CDR3 similarity clusters arose among expanded TCRs than among controls.

As concerns this clonotype: Its antigen remains unidentified.

Here the sequenced sample was whole blood, taken in connection with sensitization to the hapten diphenylcyclopropenone (DPC). This TCR was sampled from a woman in her fifties or sixties with alopecia areata. Some clones in this sample may be carry-over from other donors' samples. The rearrangement uses TRBV5-1 and TRBJ1-5; 7 positions agree with TRBD1. In DNA form, the CDR3 reads TGCGCCAGCAGCCCGGGGACAGAGAATCAGCCCCAGCATTTT. It is translated as CASSPGTENQPQHF.